This T cell receptor beta chain came from a study of beta chain features in type 1 diabetes. Overall study findings and caveats: In every one of the four CD4+ subsets, TCRB CDR3s were moderately but significantly shorter in Type 1 diabetes patients.

Per germline, CDR1 SSHAT and CDR2 FNYEAQ (reference sequence). This CDR3 region has 16 residues. cDNA synthesis used the whole RNA isolate, giving expressed TCRB sequences. The assay was immunoSEQ multiplex PCR, and TCRdb's table has in-frame clones only and misses some. Of over 600,000 clones in the sample, roughly an eighth were seen once. This clone was detected a few times. Its specificity is not known. Mismatch with germline at one junction end may stem from a read error. The sample comprised naive CD4+ T cells from blood. This sequence originates from a man younger than 45 with type 1 diabetes. The rearrangement joins TRBV7-7 to TRBJ2-2; 8 bases match TRBD1. In nucleotides, the CDR3 is TGTGCTAGCAGCTTATTTGACAGGGGAAACACCGGGGAGCTGTTTTTT. Protein sequence: CASSLFDRGNTGELFF.